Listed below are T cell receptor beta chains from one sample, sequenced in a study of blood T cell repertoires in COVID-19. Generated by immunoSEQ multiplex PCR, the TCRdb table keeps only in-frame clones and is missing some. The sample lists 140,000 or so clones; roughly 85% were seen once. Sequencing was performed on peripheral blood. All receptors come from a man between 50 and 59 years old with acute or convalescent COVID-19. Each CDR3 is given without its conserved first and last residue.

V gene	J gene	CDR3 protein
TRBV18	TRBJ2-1	ASSPVGRLRGDNEQF
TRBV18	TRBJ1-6	ASSPVGVAYNSPLH
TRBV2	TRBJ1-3	ASSQIGTSGNTIY
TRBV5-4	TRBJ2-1	ASSKGLAGGNEQF
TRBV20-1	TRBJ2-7	SARSGHEQY
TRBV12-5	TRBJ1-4	ASGLITATNEKLF
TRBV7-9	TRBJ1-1	ASSLQGWNTEAF
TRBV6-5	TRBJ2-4	ASSYRPTGGNIQY
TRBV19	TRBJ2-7	ASSPGHTTYEQY
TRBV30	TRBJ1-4	AWKWGGKLF
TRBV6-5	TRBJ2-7	ASVAQGSSYEQY
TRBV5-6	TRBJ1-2	ASGSTGGSYGYT
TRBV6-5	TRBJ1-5	ASSPRRNQPQH
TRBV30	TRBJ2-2	AWRWASDTGELF
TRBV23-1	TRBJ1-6	ASSQKDGHPPSPLH
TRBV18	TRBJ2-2	ASSPGQPPSGELF
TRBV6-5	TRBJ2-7	ASSPGQGFSYEQY
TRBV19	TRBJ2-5	ASSFTPPFGEARETETQY
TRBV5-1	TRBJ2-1	ASSISRDRAYNEQF
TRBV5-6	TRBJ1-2	ASSLIQGLTNYGYT
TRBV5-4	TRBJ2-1	ASSLDLAADNEQF
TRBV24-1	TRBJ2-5	ATSDFGLAGAETQY
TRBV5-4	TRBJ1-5	ASSTDPTGPQH
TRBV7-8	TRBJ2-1	ASSRGPNNEQF
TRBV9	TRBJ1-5	ASSVDHGNQPQH
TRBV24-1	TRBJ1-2	ATSDPSRQDGYT
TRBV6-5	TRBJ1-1	ASSSKTGGTEAF
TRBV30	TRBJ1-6	ACPGQGRSPLH
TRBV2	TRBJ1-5	ASSFQGLRGNQPQH
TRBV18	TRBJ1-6	ASSPLDRGDSPLH
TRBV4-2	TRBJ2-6	ASSQDGGAGANVLT
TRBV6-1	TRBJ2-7	ASSEVAGERGEQY
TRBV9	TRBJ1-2	ASSVYRGDGYT
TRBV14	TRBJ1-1	ASSFGGKNTEAF
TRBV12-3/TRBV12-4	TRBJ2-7	AIGRDSSYEQY
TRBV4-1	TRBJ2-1	ASSQKGEAGEYNEQF
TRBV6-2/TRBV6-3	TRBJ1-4	ASSYIAGQTSATNEKLF
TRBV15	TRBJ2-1	ATARRDEQF
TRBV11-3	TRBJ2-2	ASSLGRGNPGELF
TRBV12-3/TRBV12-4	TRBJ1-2	ASSLAGERGYT
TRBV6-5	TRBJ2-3	AARLAGPTDTQY
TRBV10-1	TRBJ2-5	ASSEGLAGGQETQY
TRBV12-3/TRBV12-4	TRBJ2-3	ASTNTDTQY
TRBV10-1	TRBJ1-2	ASTGGLGTAGYT
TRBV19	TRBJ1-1	ASSIDLGPEAF
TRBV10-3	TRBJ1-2	AISNSNGGPYGYT
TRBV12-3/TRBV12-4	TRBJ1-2	ASSFTNDYGYT
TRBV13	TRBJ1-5	ASSFGQGDYGNQPQH
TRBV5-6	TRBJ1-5	ASSRRGGGTNQPQH
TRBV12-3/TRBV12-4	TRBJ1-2	ASSLDWGYT